The text below deals with one T cell receptor (beta chain). Its binding antigen is unknown. No clone much larger than this one lies a single base away; base qualities are absent. In this study, focal radiation therapy paired with CTLA-4 blockade (ipilimumab) was tested in patients who had chemo-refractory metastatic non-small-cell lung cancer. The CDR3 runs 15 amino acids, cysteine and phenylalanine included. Solely the CDR3 DNA is kept, with 45 bases framed from the first base. As encoded in the germline V gene, CDR1 is MNHEY while CDR2 is SVGAGI. The germline ends are 20 bases apart after V is trimmed by 10 bases and J by 5 bases. This entry comes from a study of radiotherapy plus CTLA-4 blockade in lung cancer listed by TCRdb under 2018. With regard to the full study: Objective responses were observed in 18% of enrolled patients, and disease control was achieved in about 32%. The paper's findings and limits, for the study overall: Early dynamic changes in blood T cell clones, together with increased serum interferon-beta after radiation, were reported as the strongest predictors of response. After treatment with radiotherapy and ipilimumab, TCR clones that originated in tumors expanded in peripheral blood.

To prepare the library, the immunoSEQ multiplex PCR assay was applied. Not all clones reach the TCRdb copy of this immuneACCESS table, which keeps in-frame sequences only. Checked studies attribute under half of the gap to unresolved V genes and leave the rest unexplained. Here the sample has under 65,000 clones; approximately 84% occur a single time. The ten largest make up approximately 6.1% of the sample. The sample consisted of peripheral blood, taken from a patient treated with radiotherapy plus ipilimumab. The clonotype originates from a human donor with non-small cell lung cancer whose response to radiotherapy plus ipilimumab could not be evaluated. The sequence is built from TRBV6-5 and TRBJ2-2; a tentative D call is TRBD2 (7 bases match). This receptor carries the CDR3 CATKSGGEETGELFF. The nucleotides read TGTGCCACAAAATCGGGGGGCGAAGAGACCGGGGAGCTGTTTTTT.